The 5 T cell receptor beta chains in this list originate from one sample, sequenced in a study of breast tumors, draining lymph nodes, adjacent tissues. Axillary draining lymph nodes of breast cancer patients supplied the node samples. TCRdb itself ran the multiplex PCR reads through MiXCR, one entry per CDR3 protein. Of about 140,000 distinct CDR3 sequences listed, over 25% were seen once; the top ten hold 2% to 2.5%. The material sequenced was axillary lymph node tissue. These receptors were taken from a female donor with breast cancer. Some clones in this sample may be carry-over from other donors' samples.

With regard to this clonotype: Given a much more abundant clone one base away, this may be a read error. The chain employs TRBV5-4 and TRBJ1-2; unclear D gene. Trimming pared 2 bases from V and 5 bases from J, leaving 13 bases between. The CDR3 contains 14 residues. Looked up from germline, CDR1 is SGHNT and CDR2 is YYREEE (reference sequence). The CDR3 coding sequence is TGTGCCAGCAGCTTACCGCGGGTGGAGTATGGCTACACCTTC. Encoded protein: CASSLPRVEYGYTF.

The table lists this clonotype with many counts. The J gene is TRBJ1-5, the V gene TRBV11-2; no reliable D call. The length of the CDR3 is 15 residues. V was cut by 0 bases and J by 7 bases, with 13 bases left in between. Looked up from germline, CDR1 is SGHAT and CDR2 is FQNNGV. The CDR3 nucleotides are TGTGCCAGCAGCTTAGACCGTACAGAAGGACAGCCCCAGCATTTT. Translation: CASSLDRTEGQPQHF.

CDR3 region: CASSYPGQAFSSWSGNSPLHF. The CDR3 coding sequence is TGTGCCAGCAGTTACCCTGGACAGGCCTTTTCTTCCTGGTCGGGTAATTCACCCCTCCACTTT. V and J are TRBV6-2 or TRBV6-3 and TRBJ1-6, with TRBD1 matching 7 bases. The CDR3 extends over 21 amino acids. The germline V gene has CDR1 MNHEY and CDR2 SVGEGT. V dropped 2 bases and J dropped 6; count of bases not matched to a gene: 22.

This clonotype has at least ten counts. This chain connects TRBV19 to TRBJ2-3; a weak D match, TRBD1 (5 bases). Germline lookup yields CDR1 LNHDA and CDR2 SQIVND (reference sequence). This CDR3 is built from 14 residues. With 7 bases removed from V and 2 bases from J, the gap between germline ends came to 13 bases. This chain's CDR3 is CASNRRQITDTQYF. CDR3 bases: TGTGCCAGTAATAGGAGACAGATCACAGATACGCAGTATTTT.

This clonotype was observed many times. The chain employs TRBV6-6 and TRBJ2-1; the D is unclear. Looked up from germline, CDR1 is MNHNY and CDR2 is SVGAGI (reference sequence). The CDR3 consists of 11 residues. Trimming removed 6 bases from V and 5 bases from J, with 5 bases in between. CDR3 region: CASRGNNEQFF. CDR3 DNA: TGTGCCAGCAGGGGTAACAATGAGCAGTTCTTC.